Listed here are 5 T cell receptor beta chains from one sample, sequenced in a study of blood T cell repertoires in COVID-19. Assay: immunoSEQ multiplex PCR; the TCRdb copy retains only in-frame clones and omits some. The data hold some 47,000 clones, with about 84% observed a single time. Specimen: peripheral blood. The source is a woman aged 55-69 years with acute or convalescent COVID-19.

This chain links TRBV27 with TRBJ1-6, with TRBD1 identical over 7 bases. V lost 1 base, J lost 5 bases, and 23 bases stayed unmatched. Germline values: CDR1 MNHEY, CDR2 SMNVEV (reference sequence). CDR3 length: 22 amino acids. This CDR3 reads CASSLYRGGNVDHSRNNSPLHF. The DNA for the CDR3 is TGTGCCAGCAGTTTATATAGAGGGGGCAACGTCGACCACAGCAGGAATAATTCACCCCTCCACTTT.

V gene TRBV7-3 combines with J gene TRBJ1-2; a possible D gene is TRBD1 (5 bases). From germline, CDR1 is SGHTA and CDR2 FQGTGA. This CDR3 region has 14 residues. The V end was cut by 3 bases, the J end by 7 bases, with 15 bases between. The CDR3 here is CASSFNAWGVGYTF. The CDR3 DNA sequence: TGTGCCAGCAGCTTTAACGCCTGGGGGGTTGGCTACACCTTC.

The V call is TRBV6-5, the J call TRBJ1-5, with TRBD1 matching over 7 bases. The V gene's germline CDR1 is MNHEY and CDR2 SVGAGI. CDR3 size: 14 residues. Losses at the gene ends were 4 bases for V and 0 bases for J; bases not matched to a gene: 0. The chain's CDR3 is CASSWDSSNQPQHF. CDR3 DNA: TGTGCCAGCAGTTGGGACAGTAGCAATCAGCCCCAGCATTTT.

The rearrangement links TRBV12-3 or TRBV12-4 to TRBJ1-6, with D unclear. The CDR3 length is 13 residues. Trimming stripped 8 bases from V and 7 bases from J, with 12 bases between. The CDR3 DNA sequence: TGTGCCAGCGGACTTTCGAAGAATTCACCCCTCCACTTT. It yields the protein CASGLSKNSPLHF.

This clone was detected once. The junction departs from germline at one end; a sequencing error may be responsible. The chain uses TRBV6-6 and TRBJ2-7; TRBD1 matches at 9 bases. This CDR3 is built from 16 residues. Germline CDR1 is MNHNY and CDR2 is SVGAGI (reference sequence). This CDR3 reads CASSYLRQGGSLGVDF. CDR3 bases: TGTGCCAGCAGTTACCTCCGACAGGGGGGTAGTCTCGGGGTCGACTTC.